The 28 T cell receptor beta chains below all came from one sample that was sequenced in a study of blood T cell repertoires in COVID-19. Repertoires were generated with immunoSEQ multiplex PCR, while TCRdb's copy carries only in-frame clones and drops some. This table has around 450,000 clones, about nine tenths appearing once. The sample consisted of PBMCs or T cells enriched from blood (not recorded which). The receptors were sampled from a man aged 18 to 30 who had recovered from COVID-19.

This clone has more than one count but fewer than ten. The chain recombines TRBV4-1 with TRBJ1-1; D uncertain. Germline assignment: CDR1 MGHRA and CDR2 YSYEKL. Trimming took 0 bases from V and 0 from J, leaving 11 bases between them. The CDR3 runs 16 residues. The CDR3 here is CASSQERETMNTEAFF. DNA for the CDR3: TGCGCCAGCAGCCAAGAAAGGGAGACCATGAACACTGAAGCTTTCTTT.

This clone was observed a few times. The chain uses TRBV11-3 and TRBJ2-1; possible D gene TRBD2, 6 bases. This CDR3 region has 16 residues. The V end was cut by 3 bases, the J end by 4 bases, with 16 bases between. Per the germline V gene, CDR1 is SGHNT and CDR2 is YENEEA. The CDR3 here is CASSLRIGGSYNEQFF. DNA of the CDR3: TGTGCCAGCAGCTTGCGTATCGGGGGTTCGTACAATGAGCAGTTCTTC.

This rearrangement joins TRBV18 to TRBJ2-2, with D tentatively TRBD1 (6 bases). Germline CDR1 and CDR2: KGHSH and LQKENI. This CDR3 has 17 amino acids. The V gene lost 3 bases and the J gene lost 0 bases, with 14 bases spanning the gap. CDR3 amino acids: CASSPTTGLTNTGELFF. CDR3 nucleotide sequence: TGTGCCAGCTCACCTACGACAGGCCTTACGAACACCGGGGAGCTGTTTTTT.

The rearrangement links TRBV19 to TRBJ1-1; weak D call: TRBD1 (5 bases). The V end lost 5 bases, the J end lost 4 bases, and 26 bases lay between the germline ends. CDR3 length: 18 residues. Germline values: CDR1 LNHDA, CDR2 SQIVND (reference sequence). The CDR3 is CASSPNPISPRGTTEAFF. In nucleotides, the CDR3 is TGTGCCAGTAGTCCCAACCCCATCAGCCCCCGGGGGACCACTGAAGCTTTCTTT.

The chain couples TRBV30 to TRBJ1-1, with D maybe TRBD1 (5 bases). V was cut by 1 base and J by 8 bases, with 11 bases left in between. CDR3 length: 12 amino acids. CDR1 and CDR2 (germline): GTSNPN, SVGIG (reference sequence). The CDR3 bases are TGTGCCTGGAGTGCACGACAGTACGAAGCTTTCTTT. The encoded protein is CAWSARQYEAFF.

This clone has only one observation. CDR3 in amino acids: CASSLLGNNEKLFF. In nucleotides, the CDR3 is TGTGCCAGCAGTTTATTGGGCAATAATGAAAAACTGTTTTTT. The chain links TRBV28 to TRBJ1-4; D unclear. CDR1 and CDR2 (germline): MDHEN, SYDVKM. The CDR3 extends over 14 amino acids. V was trimmed by 1 base and J by 4 bases, leaving 7 bases between them.

The rearrangement uses TRBV7-2 and TRBJ1-6; perhaps TRBD1 as D (5 bases). This CDR3 has 15 amino acids. The germline CDR1 and CDR2 sequences are SGHTA and FQGNSA. Trimming shortened V by 5 bases and J by 9 bases, and 17 bases separated the two germline ends. CDR3 DNA sequence: TGTGCCAGCAGCGGTCAGCGGGGGGAGCGTTCACCCCTCCACTTT. It translates to CASSGQRGERSPLHF.

V is TRBV6-6 and J is TRBJ2-7; perhaps TRBD2 as D (5 bases). The length of the CDR3 is 15 residues. Per the germline V gene, CDR1 is MNHNY and CDR2 is SVGAGI (reference sequence). Trimming stripped 4 bases from V and 3 bases from J, with 16 bases between. CDR3 nucleotides: TGTGCCAGCAGTTCCCCCCCGAGGGTAGGCTACGAGCAGTACTTC. Its protein is CASSSPPRVGYEQYF.

This sequence joins TRBV20-1 and TRBJ2-7, with a weak D call TRBD2 (5 bases). CDR3 length equals 11 residues. The V end was cut by 5 bases, the J end by 0 bases, with 5 bases between. Germline V lookup: CDR1 DFQATT, CDR2 SNEGSKA (reference sequence). CDR3 DNA: TGCAGTGCTGGGAGCTCCTACGAGCAGTACTTC. This encodes CSAGSSYEQYF.

The chain joins TRBV19 to TRBJ2-1; 9 positions agree with TRBD1. There are 13 residues in the CDR3. J lost 9 bases, V lost 9 bases, and 9 bases had no gene match. Germline CDR1 reads LNHDA; CDR2 reads SQIVND (reference sequence). Here the CDR3 DNA reads TGTGCCAGCGCGGGACAGGGTAAGGGTGAGCAGTTCTTC. Its translation: CASAGQGKGEQFF.

The V call is TRBV7-9, the J call TRBJ2-3; possibly TRBD1 for D (5 bases). V was cut by 0 bases and J by 1 base, with 11 bases left in between. The CDR3 spans 16 residues. Germline V gene sequence: CDR1 SEHNR, CDR2 FQNEAQ (reference sequence). The CDR3 protein is CASSLAGQGRTDTQYF. CDR3 sequence (DNA): TGTGCCAGCAGCTTAGCTGGTCAGGGCCGCACAGATACGCAGTATTTT.

This clone was seen once. This chain joins TRBV7-9 and TRBJ2-3; D perhaps matches TRBD2 (5 bases). The V gene lost 11 bases and the J gene lost 2 bases, with 14 bases spanning the gap. The CDR3 consists of 13 residues. Germline V gives CDR1 SEHNR, CDR2 FQNEAQ (reference sequence). The chain's CDR3 is CAGAGHSTDTQYF. In nucleotides, the CDR3 is TGTGCCGGCGCGGGCCACTCCACAGATACGCAGTATTTT.

This rearrangement joins TRBV6-5 to TRBJ1-2; TRBD1 agrees at 7 bases. The CDR3 totals 14 residues. Germline-derived CDR1 and CDR2 are MNHEY and SVGAGI. V trimming: 6 bases; J trimming: 8 bases; junction bases outside the gene matches: 12. The CDR3 spells CASSAETGSAGYTF. DNA of the CDR3: TGTGCCAGCAGCGCCGAGACAGGGTCGGCCGGCTACACCTTC.

This clone was observed a handful of times. The chain links TRBV3-1 (or the pseudogene TRBV3-2) to TRBJ1-1, with 9 bases aligning to TRBD1. V gave up 4 bases and J gave up 1 base; unmatched junction bases: 7. CDR3 size: 16 residues. Per the germline V gene, CDR1 is LGHDT and CDR2 is YNNKEL (reference sequence). This CDR3 reads CASSPIWTGANTEAFF. CDR3 in DNA: TGTGCCAGCAGCCCTATCTGGACAGGGGCGAACACTGAAGCTTTCTTT.

The rearrangement joins TRBV28 to TRBJ1-5; the D is unclear. V was pared by 5 bases and J by 9 bases, with 8 bases between. The germline V gene encodes CDR1 MDHEN and CDR2 SYDVKM. The CDR3 is 11 amino acids. The CDR3 region is CASSLTGPQHF. The CDR3 nucleotides are TGTGCCAGCAGTCTAACGGGGCCCCAGCATTTT.

J is TRBJ1-4 and V is TRBV5-1; a weak D match, TRBD1 (5 bases). CDR3 size: 17 residues. The V gene's germline CDR1 is SGHRS and CDR2 YFSETQ. V was trimmed by 0 bases and J by 4 bases, leaving 16 bases between them. The CDR3 protein is CASSLGLQGRRNEKLFF. CDR3 bases: TGCGCCAGCAGCTTGGGTCTCCAGGGCCGCCGTAATGAAAAACTGTTTTTT.

The genes are TRBV21-1 and TRBJ2-7; the D call TRBD2 from the table was never checked on the DNA. TRBV21-1 is a pseudogene segment. The CDR3 is 14 amino acids. The CDR3: CASSKGLSGEVQYF. In nucleotides, the CDR3 is TGTGCCAGCAGCAAGGGGCTTAGCGGGGAGGTGCAGTACTTC.

The J gene is TRBJ1-1, the V gene TRBV15; D is ambiguous. Per germline, CDR1 LNHNV and CDR2 YYDKDF (reference sequence). V was shortened by 5 bases and J by 0 bases, with 16 bases between the two germline ends. This CDR3 contains 16 residues. This CDR3 is CATSENQPKMNTEAFF. The CDR3 DNA is TGTGCCACCAGCGAGAACCAACCGAAGATGAACACTGAAGCTTTCTTT.

The chain carries TRBV28 and TRBJ1-2; D uncertain. Per germline, CDR1 MDHEN and CDR2 SYDVKM. V dropped 5 bases and J dropped 6 bases, with 13 bases sitting between them. The CDR3 has 13 amino acids. CDR3 sequence (DNA): TGTGCCAGCAGTCCGCAGAGGTTAAATGGCTACACCTTC. Translated: CASSPQRLNGYTF.

This chain uses TRBV5-1 with TRBJ2-1; 7 positions agree with TRBD1. V shed 4 bases, J shed 8 bases, and the junction held 12 bases outside the gene matches. The CDR3 consists of 15 residues. The germline V gene has CDR1 SGHRS and CDR2 YFSETQ. In DNA form, the CDR3 reads TGCGCCAGCAGCGATCCCCGACAGGGTGTCCATGAGCAGTTCTTC. It yields the protein CASSDPRQGVHEQFF.

CDR3 in amino acids: CASSVARGNYGYTF. In DNA form, the CDR3 reads TGTGCCAGCAGCGTAGCCCGCGGAAACTATGGCTACACCTTC. The chain carries TRBV9 and TRBJ1-2; unclear D gene. Trimming cost V 0 bases and J 2 bases, with 8 bases left between them. Germline V gene data show CDR1 as SGDLS and CDR2 as YYNGEE. The CDR3 runs 14 residues.

This clone was seen more than once but under ten times. The V call is TRBV9, the J call TRBJ1-1; TRBD1 aligns across 11 bases. J was trimmed by 0 bases and V by 1 base; bases with no gene match: 5. The CDR3 consists of 17 residues. Germline V gene sequence: CDR1 SGDLS, CDR2 YYNGEE. CDR3 loop: CASSVRDRGSMNTEAFF. The CDR3 DNA is TGTGCCAGCAGCGTACGGGACAGGGGGTCAATGAACACTGAAGCTTTCTTT.

The V gene is TRBV7-2, the J gene TRBJ2-7, with TRBD2 as a possible D gene (5 bases). Trimming cost V 0 bases and J 5 bases, with 14 bases left between them. The germline V gene encodes CDR1 SGHTA and CDR2 FQGNSA. This CDR3 comprises 15 residues. Here the CDR3 DNA reads TGTGCCAGCAGCTTAGCATTTTCGGGGTGGGACGAGCAGTACTTC. Amino acids: CASSLAFSGWDEQYF.

The rearrangement joins TRBV12-3 or TRBV12-4 to TRBJ1-2; D might be TRBD1 (6 bases). CDR3 length: 12 amino acids. The ends were cut back, 6 bases at V and 5 bases at J, with 10 bases in the middle. Here the CDR3 reads CASSTGLYGYTF. The CDR3 coding sequence is TGTGCCAGCAGCACAGGGCTTTATGGCTACACCTTC.

The chain employs TRBV5-1 and TRBJ2-1, with D possibly matching TRBD2 (5 bases). V was cut by 4 bases and J by 7 bases, with 12 bases left in between. Germline CDR1 is SGHRS and CDR2 is YFSETQ. There are 13 residues in the CDR3. The CDR3 nucleotides are TGCGCCAGCAGCGCACTAGAAGGGAATGAGCAGTTCTTC. This encodes CASSALEGNEQFF.

The V gene is TRBV2, the J gene TRBJ1-6; no clear D gene. The V gene lost 6 bases and the J gene lost 10 bases, with 16 bases spanning the gap. This CDR3 region has 14 residues. Germline CDR1 and CDR2: SNHLY and FYNNEI. In DNA, the CDR3 is TGTGCCAGCAGCCTCTTGGAGGTGAGGTCACCCCTCCACTTT. Translation gives CASSLLEVRSPLHF.

The chain's CDR3 is CASSLAAGLNYGYTF. The DNA of the CDR3 is TGTGCCAGCAGCTTAGCAGCGGGGCTCAACTATGGCTACACCTTC. The gene calls are TRBV13 and TRBJ1-2, with D possibly matching TRBD1 (5 bases). Germline V CDR1 and CDR2: PRHDT, FYEKMQ (reference sequence). The V gene lost 1 base and the J gene lost 2 bases, with 11 bases spanning the gap. This CDR3 is 15 amino acids long.

The chain links TRBV7-2 to TRBJ1-5; 7 positions match TRBD1. Germline lookup yields CDR1 SGHTA and CDR2 FQGNSA. The CDR3 loop spans 15 amino acids. V trimming: 2 bases; J trimming: 3 bases; junction bases outside the gene matches: 4. As DNA, the CDR3 is TGTGCCAGCAGCTTAAGGGGGCGGATCAATCAGCCCCAGCATTTT. Translated: CASSLRGRINQPQHF.